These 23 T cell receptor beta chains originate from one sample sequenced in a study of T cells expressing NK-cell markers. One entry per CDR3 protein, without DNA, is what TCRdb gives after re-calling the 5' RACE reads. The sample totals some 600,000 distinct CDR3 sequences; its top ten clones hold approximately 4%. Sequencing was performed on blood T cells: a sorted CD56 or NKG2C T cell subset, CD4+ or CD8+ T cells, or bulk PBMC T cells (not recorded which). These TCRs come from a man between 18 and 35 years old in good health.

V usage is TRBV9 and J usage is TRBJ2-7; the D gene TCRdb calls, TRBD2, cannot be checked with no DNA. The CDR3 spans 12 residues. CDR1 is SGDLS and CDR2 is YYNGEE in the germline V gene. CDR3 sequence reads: CASSSHGGLQYF. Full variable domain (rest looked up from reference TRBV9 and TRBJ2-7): DSGVTQTPKHLITATGQRVTLRCSPRSGDLSVYWYQQSLDQGLQFLIQYYNGEERAKGNILERFSAQQFPDLHSELNLSSLELGDSALYFCASSSHGGLQYFGPGTRLTVT.

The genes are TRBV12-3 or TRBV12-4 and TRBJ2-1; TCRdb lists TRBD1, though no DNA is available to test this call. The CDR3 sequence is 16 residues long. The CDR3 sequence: CASSSPRDNLFNEQFF.

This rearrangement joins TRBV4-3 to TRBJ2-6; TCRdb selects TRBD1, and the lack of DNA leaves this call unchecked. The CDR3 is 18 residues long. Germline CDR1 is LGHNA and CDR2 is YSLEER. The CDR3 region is CASSQVMNRGSGANVLTF.

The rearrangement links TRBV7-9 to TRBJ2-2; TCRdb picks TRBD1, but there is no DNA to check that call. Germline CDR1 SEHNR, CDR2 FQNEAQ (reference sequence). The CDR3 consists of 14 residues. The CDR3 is CASSVGTYTGELFF.

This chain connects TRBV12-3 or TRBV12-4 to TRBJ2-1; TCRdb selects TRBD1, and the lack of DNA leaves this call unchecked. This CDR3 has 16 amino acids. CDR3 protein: CASSFSAGQRVNEQFF.

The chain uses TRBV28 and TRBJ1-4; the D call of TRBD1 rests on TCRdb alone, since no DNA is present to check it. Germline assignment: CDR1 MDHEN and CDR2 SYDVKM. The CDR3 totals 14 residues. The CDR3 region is CASSLLAGAEKLFF.

This CDR3 reads CASSFVRRDYGEQFF. V usage is TRBV28 and J usage is TRBJ2-1; TCRdb designates TRBD2, a call that cannot be tested without DNA. This CDR3 region has 15 residues. Germline values: CDR1 MDHEN, CDR2 SYDVKM. Looking up the rest from reference TRBV28 and TRBJ2-1 gives the full variable domain: DVKVTQSSRYLVKRTGEKVFLECVQDMDHENMFWYRQDPGLGLRLIYFSYDVKMKEKGDIPEGYSVSREKKERFSLILESASTNQTSMYLCASSFVRRDYGEQFFGPGTRLTVL.

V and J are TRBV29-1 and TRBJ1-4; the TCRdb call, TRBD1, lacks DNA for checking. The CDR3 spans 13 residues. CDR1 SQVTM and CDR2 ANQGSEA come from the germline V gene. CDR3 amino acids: CSVDTGLREKLFF.

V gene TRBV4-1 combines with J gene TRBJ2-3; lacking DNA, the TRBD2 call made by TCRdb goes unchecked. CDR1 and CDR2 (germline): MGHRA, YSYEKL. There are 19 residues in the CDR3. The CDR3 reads CASSQDNVAASGSADTQYF.

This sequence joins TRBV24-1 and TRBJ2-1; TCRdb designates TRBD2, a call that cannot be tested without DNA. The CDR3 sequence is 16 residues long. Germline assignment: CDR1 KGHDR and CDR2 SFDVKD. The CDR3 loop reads CATSDFESAGGNEQFF.

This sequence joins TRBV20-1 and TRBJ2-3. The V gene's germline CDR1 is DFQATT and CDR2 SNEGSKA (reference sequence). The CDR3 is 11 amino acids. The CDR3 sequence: CSYLMGSAQYF.

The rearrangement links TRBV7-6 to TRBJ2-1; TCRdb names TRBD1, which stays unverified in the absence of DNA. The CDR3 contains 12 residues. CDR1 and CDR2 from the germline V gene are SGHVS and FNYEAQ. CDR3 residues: CASSKNGGEQFF.

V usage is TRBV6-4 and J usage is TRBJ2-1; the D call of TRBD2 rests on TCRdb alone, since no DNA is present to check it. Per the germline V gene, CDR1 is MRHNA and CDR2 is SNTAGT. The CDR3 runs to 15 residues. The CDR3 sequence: CASSVLAGEFNEQFF.

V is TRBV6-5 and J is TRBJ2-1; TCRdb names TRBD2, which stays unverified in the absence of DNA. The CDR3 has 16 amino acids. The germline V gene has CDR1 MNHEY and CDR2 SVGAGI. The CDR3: CASSLRGTSGRNEQFF.

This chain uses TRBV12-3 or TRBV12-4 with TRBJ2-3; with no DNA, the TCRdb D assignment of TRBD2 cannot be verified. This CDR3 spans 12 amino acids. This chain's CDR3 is CATSPYSGTEYF.

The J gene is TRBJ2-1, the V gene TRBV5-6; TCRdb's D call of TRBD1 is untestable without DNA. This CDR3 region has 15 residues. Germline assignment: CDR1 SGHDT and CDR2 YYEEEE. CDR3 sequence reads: CASSLLSGGVHEQFF.

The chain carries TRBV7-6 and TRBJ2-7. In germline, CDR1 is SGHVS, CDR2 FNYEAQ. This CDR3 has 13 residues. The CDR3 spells CASSLGPAAEQYF. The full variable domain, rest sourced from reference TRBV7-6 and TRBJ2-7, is GAGVSQSPRYKVTKRGQDVALRCDPISGHVSLYWYRQALGQGPEFLTYFNYEAQQDKSGLPNDRFSAERPEGSISTLTIQRTEQRDSAMYRCASSLGPAAEQYFGPGTRLTVT.

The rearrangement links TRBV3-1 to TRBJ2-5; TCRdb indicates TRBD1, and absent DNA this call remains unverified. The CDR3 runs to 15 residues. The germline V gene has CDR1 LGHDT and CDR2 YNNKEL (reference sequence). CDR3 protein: CASSQGGAYQETQYF.

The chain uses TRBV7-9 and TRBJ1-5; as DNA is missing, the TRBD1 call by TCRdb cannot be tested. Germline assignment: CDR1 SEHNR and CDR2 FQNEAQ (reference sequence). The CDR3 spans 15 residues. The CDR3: CASSSLTGDNQPQHF.

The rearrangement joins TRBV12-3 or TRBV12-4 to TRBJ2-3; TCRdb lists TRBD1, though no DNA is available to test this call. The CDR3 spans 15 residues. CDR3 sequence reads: CASRAGGGGSDTQYF.

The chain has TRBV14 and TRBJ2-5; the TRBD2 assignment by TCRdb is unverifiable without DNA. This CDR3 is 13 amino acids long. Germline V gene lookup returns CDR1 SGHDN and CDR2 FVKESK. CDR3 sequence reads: CASSGTGRGTQYF.

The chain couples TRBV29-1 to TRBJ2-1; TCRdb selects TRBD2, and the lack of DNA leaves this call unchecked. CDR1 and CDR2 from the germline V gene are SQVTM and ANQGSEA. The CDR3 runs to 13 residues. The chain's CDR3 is CSVEEGGGIEQFF.

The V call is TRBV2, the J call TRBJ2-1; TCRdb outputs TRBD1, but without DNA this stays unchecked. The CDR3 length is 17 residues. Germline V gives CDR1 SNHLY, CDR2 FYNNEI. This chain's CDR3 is CASKGGKMGSSYNEQFF. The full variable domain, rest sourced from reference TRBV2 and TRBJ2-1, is EPEVTQTPSHQVTQMGQEVILRCVPISNHLYFYWYRQILGQKVEFLVSFYNNEISEKSEIFDDQFSVERPDGSNFTLKIRSTKLEDSAMYFCASKGGKMGSSYNEQFFGPGTRLTVL.